These 6 T cell receptor beta chains came from one sample sequenced in a study of blood T cell repertoires in COVID-19. TCRdb keeps only in-frame clones here, not all; method: immunoSEQ multiplex PCR. The data contain about 200,000 clones, 84% of them seen just once; the ten biggest clones take up about 13%. The specimen sequenced was peripheral blood. The receptor source for this set is a human donor in a cohort sampled during active COVID-19.

V is TRBV6-4 and J is TRBJ2-1, with 12 bases matching TRBD2. This CDR3 spans 15 amino acids. J gave up 4 bases and V 4 bases, and 2 bases lay outside the gene matches. Germline V gene lookup returns CDR1 MRHNA and CDR2 SNTAGT. CDR3: CASSVGTSGYNEQFF. CDR3 in DNA: TGTGCCAGCAGTGTGGGGACTAGCGGGTACAATGAGCAGTTCTTC.

This chain uses TRBV28 with TRBJ1-2; TRBD1 aligns across 10 bases. Unmatched junction bases numbered 4, after V lost 10 bases and J lost 2 bases. The CDR3 is made up of 13 amino acids. In germline, CDR1 is MDHEN, CDR2 SYDVKM. DNA for the CDR3: TGTGCCATAGACAGGGGGCTGAACTATGGCTACACCTTC. This gives the protein CAIDRGLNYGYTF.

The gene calls are TRBV11-2 and TRBJ2-5, with TRBD2 matching over 7 bases. This CDR3 contains 16 residues. Germline CDR1 SGHAT, CDR2 FQNNGV. J was trimmed by 3 bases and V by 3 bases; bases with no gene match: 10. CDR3 DNA: TGTGCCAGCAGCTTTCGAGCTAGCGGTCGAAAAGAGACCCAGTACTTC. Translating it yields CASSFRASGRKETQYF.

This chain links TRBV5-1 with TRBJ2-7; D gene unclear. Germline CDR1 is SGHRS and CDR2 is YFSETQ. This CDR3 comprises 13 residues. The germline V and J ends were trimmed by 7 bases and 6 bases, with 17 bases remaining between them. As DNA, the CDR3 is TGCGCCAGCGCTGAGCTAGTTGCCGGCGAGCAGTACTTC. Amino acid sequence: CASAELVAGEQYF.

This rearrangement joins TRBV19 to TRBJ2-5; 12 positions match TRBD1. This CDR3 has 16 amino acids. In germline, CDR1 is LNHDA, CDR2 SQIVND (reference sequence). Trimming took 1 base from V and 4 from J; bases not matched to a gene: 4. Here the CDR3 DNA reads TGTGCCAGTAGTATAGCCGGGACAGGGGGCAGAGAGACCCAGTACTTC. Translated: CASSIAGTGGRETQYF.

The chain recombines TRBV27 with TRBJ1-1; TRBD1 is a possible D gene (5 bases). The germline V gene has CDR1 MNHEY and CDR2 SMNVEV (reference sequence). This CDR3 spans 14 amino acids. V lost 0 bases and J 5 bases, leaving 10 bases between the germline ends. For the CDR3, the DNA is TGTGCCAGCAGTTTATCAGGGGACTTTACTGAAGCTTTCTTT. Amino acid sequence: CASSLSGDFTEAFF.